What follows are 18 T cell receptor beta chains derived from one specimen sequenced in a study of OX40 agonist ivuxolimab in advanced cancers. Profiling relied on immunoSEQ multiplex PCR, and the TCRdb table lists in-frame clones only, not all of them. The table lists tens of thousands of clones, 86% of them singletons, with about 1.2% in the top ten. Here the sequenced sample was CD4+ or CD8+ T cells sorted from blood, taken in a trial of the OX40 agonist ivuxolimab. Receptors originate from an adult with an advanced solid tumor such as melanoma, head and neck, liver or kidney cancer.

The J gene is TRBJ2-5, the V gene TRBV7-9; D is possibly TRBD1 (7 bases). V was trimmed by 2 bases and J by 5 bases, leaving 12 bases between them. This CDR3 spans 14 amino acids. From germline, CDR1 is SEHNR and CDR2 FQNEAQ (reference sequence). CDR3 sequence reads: CASSLSSGGETQYF. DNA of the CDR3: TGTGCCAGCAGCTTAAGTTCAGGGGGGGAGACCCAGTACTTC.

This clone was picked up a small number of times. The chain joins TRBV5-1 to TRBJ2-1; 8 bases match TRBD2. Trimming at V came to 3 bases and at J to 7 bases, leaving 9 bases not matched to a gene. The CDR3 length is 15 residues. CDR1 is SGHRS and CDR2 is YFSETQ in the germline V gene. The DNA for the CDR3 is TGCGCCAGCAGCTCCTCCGGGACTAGTCTAAATGAGCAGTTCTTC. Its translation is CASSSSGTSLNEQFF.

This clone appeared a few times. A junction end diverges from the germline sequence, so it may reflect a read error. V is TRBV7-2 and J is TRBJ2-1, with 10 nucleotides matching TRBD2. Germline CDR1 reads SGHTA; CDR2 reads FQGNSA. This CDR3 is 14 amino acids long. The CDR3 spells CASSLAGAVNEQFF. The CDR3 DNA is TGTGCCAGCAGCCTAGCGGGGGCCGTCAATGAGCAGTTCTTC. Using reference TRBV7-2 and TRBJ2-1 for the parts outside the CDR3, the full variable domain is GAGVSQSPSNKVTEKGKDVELRCDPISGHTALYWYRQSLGQGLEFLIYFQGNSAPDKSGLPSDRFSAERTGGSVSTLTIQRTQQEDSAVYLCASSLAGAVNEQFFGPGTRLTVL.

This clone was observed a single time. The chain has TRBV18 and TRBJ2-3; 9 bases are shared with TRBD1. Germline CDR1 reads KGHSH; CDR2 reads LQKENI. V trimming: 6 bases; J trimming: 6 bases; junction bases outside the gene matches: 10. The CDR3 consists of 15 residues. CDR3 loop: CASSPGTGKTDTQYF. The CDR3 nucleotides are TGTGCCAGCTCGCCCGGGACAGGGAAGACGGATACGCAGTATTTT.

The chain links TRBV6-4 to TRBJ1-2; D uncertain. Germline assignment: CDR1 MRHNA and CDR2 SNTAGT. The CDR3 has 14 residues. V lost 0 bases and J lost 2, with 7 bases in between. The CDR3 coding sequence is TGTGCCAGCAGTGACTCGGGCGGAAACTATGGCTACACCTTC. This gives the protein CASSDSGGNYGYTF.

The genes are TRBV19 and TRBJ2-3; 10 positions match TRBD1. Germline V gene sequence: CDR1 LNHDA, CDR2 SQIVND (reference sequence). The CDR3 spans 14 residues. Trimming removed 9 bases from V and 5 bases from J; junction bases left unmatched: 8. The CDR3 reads CASKGTGEGDTQYF. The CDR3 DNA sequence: TGTGCCAGCAAAGGGACAGGGGAGGGAGATACGCAGTATTTT.

In DNA, the CDR3 is TGTGCCAGCTCACCGGGACACAATAATCAGCCCCAGCATTTT. Translating gives CASSPGHNNQPQHF. The chain carries TRBV18 and TRBJ1-5; maybe TRBD1 (6 bases). In germline, CDR1 is KGHSH, CDR2 LQKENI. Trimming pared 3 bases from V and 4 bases from J, leaving 10 bases between. CDR3 length equals 14 residues.

DNA of the CDR3: TGTGCCAGCAGCCAACATCCGGGCGGGATGGACGAGCAGTACTTC. Its protein is CASSQHPGGMDEQYF. The rearrangement links TRBV14 to TRBJ2-7; the D gene is possibly TRBD2 (6 bases). Germline assignment: CDR1 SGHDN and CDR2 FVKESK. The ends were cut back, 2 bases at V and 5 bases at J, with 16 bases in the middle. The length of the CDR3 is 15 residues.

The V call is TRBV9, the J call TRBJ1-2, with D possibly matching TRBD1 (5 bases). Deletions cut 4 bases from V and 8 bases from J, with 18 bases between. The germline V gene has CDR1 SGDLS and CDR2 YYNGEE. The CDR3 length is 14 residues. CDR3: CASSPGTGAYGYTF. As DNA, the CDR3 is TGTGCCAGCAGCCCAGGGACGGGAGCATACGGCTACACCTTC.

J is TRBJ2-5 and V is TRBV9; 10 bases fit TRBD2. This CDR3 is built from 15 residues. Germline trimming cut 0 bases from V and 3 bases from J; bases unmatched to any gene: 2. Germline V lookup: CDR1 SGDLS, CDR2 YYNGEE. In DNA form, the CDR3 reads TGTGCCAGCAGCGTAGGGGGACTAGCGAAAGAGACCCAGTACTTC. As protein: CASSVGGLAKETQYF.

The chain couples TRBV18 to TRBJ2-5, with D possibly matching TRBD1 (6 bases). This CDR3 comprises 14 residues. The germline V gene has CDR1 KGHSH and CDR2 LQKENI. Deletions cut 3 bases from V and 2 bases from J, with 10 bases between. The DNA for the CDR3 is TGTGCCAGCTCACCGTGGACAGAACAAGAGACCCAGTACTTC. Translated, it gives CASSPWTEQETQYF.

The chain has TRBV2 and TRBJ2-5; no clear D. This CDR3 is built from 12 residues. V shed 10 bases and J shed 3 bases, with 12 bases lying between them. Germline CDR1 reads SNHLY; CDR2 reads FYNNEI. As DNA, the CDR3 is TGTGCCACTACCTCGGGCAAAGAGACCCAGTACTTC. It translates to CATTSGKETQYF. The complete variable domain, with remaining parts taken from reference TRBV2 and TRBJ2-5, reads EPEVTQTPSHQVTQMGQEVILRCVPISNHLYFYWYRQILGQKVEFLVSFYNNEISEKSEIFDDQFSVERPDGSNFTLKIRSTKLEDSAMYFCATTSGKETQYFGPGTRLLVL.

The DNA of the CDR3 is TGTGCCAGCAGCCAGGGACGGAACTTCGAGCAGTACTTC. Protein product: CASSQGRNFEQYF. The gene calls are TRBV11-2 and TRBJ2-7, with D tentatively TRBD1 or TRBD2 (5 bases each). The CDR3 has 13 amino acids. V lost 5 bases and J 6 bases, leaving 14 bases between the germline ends. Germline assignment: CDR1 SGHAT and CDR2 FQNNGV. Full variable domain (outside the CDR3, taken from reference TRBV11-2 and TRBJ2-7): EAGVAQSPRYKIIEKRQSVAFWCNPISGHATLYWYQQILGQGPKLLIQFQNNGVVDDSQLPKDRFSAERLKGVDSTLKIQPAKLEDSAVYLCASSQGRNFEQYFGPGTRLTVT.

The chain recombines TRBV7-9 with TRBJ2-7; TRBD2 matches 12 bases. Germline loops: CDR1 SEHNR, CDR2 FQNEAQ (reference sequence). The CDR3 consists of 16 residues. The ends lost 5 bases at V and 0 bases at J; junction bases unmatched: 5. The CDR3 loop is CASSPGLAGNSYEQYF. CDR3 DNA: TGTGCCAGCAGCCCTGGACTAGCGGGGAACTCCTACGAGCAGTACTTC.

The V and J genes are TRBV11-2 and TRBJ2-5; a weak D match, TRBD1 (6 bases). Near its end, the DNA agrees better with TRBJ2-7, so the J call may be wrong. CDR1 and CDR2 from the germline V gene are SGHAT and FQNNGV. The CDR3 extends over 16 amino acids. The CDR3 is CASSLDPRGGSYEQYF. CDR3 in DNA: TGTGCCAGCAGCTTAGATCCCAGAGGGGGTTCCTACGAGCAGTACTTC.

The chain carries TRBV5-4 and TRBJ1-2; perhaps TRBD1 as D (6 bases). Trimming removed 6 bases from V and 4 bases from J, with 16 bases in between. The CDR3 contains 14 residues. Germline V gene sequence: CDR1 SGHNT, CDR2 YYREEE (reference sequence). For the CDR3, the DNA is TGTGCCAGCACCCCGGGGCAGGGGATCTATGGCTACACCTTC. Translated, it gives CASTPGQGIYGYTF.

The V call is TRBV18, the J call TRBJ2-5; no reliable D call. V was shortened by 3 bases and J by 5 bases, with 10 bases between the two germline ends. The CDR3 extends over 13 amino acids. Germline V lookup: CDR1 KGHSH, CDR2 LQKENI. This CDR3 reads CASSPQKGETQYF. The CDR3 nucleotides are TGTGCCAGCTCACCTCAAAAAGGCGAGACCCAGTACTTC.

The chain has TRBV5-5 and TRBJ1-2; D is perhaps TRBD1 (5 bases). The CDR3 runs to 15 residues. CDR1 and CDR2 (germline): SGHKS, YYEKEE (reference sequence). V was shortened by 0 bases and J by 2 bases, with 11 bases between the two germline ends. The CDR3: CASSLAVGGNYGYTF. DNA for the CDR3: TGTGCCAGCAGCTTGGCCGTCGGGGGAAACTATGGCTACACCTTC.